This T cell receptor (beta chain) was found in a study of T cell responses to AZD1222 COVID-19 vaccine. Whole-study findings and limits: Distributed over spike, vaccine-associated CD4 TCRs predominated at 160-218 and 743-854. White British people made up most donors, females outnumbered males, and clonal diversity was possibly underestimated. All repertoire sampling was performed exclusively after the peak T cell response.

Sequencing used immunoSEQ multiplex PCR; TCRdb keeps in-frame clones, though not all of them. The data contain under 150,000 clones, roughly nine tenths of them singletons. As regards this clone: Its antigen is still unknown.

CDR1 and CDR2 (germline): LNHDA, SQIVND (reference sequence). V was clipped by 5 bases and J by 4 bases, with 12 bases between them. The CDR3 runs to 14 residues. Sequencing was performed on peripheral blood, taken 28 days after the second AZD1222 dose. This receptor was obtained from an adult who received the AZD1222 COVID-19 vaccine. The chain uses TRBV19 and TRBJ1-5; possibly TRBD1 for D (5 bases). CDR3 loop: CASSRGRINQPQHF. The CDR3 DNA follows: TGTGCCAGTAGTCGGGGACGGATTAATCAGCCCCAGCATTTT. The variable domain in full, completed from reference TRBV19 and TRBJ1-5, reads DGGITQSPKYLFRKEGQNVTLSCEQNLNHDAMYWYRQDPGQGLRLIYYSQIVNDFQKGDIAEGYSVSREKKESFPLTVTSAQKNPTAFYLCASSRGRINQPQHFGDGTRLSIL.